These 22 T cell receptor beta chains were sequenced from one sample in a study of blood T cell repertoires in COVID-19. Sequencing was performed with immunoSEQ multiplex PCR; in TCRdb, only in-frame clones are kept and a portion is missing. This table has about 42,000 clones, around 73% appearing once. The sample taken for sequencing was peripheral blood. These receptors were taken from a woman in her seventies with acute or convalescent COVID-19.

The CDR3 DNA reads TGTGCCAGCAGCCCGCAACTAAGCTCTGGAAACACCATATATTTT. Protein sequence: CASSPQLSSGNTIYF. The rearrangement links TRBV9 to TRBJ1-3, with D uncertain. Trimming left V 4 bases short and J 0 bases short, with 11 bases between. The CDR3 runs to 15 residues. Germline CDR1 and CDR2: SGDLS and YYNGEE.

The chain is built from TRBV14 and TRBJ1-2, with TRBD1 identical over 7 bases. Per the germline V gene, CDR1 is SGHDN and CDR2 is FVKESK. J lost 5 bases, V lost 4 bases, and 10 bases had no gene match. The CDR3 extends over 15 amino acids. CDR3 amino acids: CASSRDQGQPYGYTF. CDR3 nucleotides: TGTGCCAGCAGCCGGGACCAGGGACAGCCTTATGGCTACACCTTC. Supplemented by reference TRBV14 and TRBJ1-2, the full variable domain reads EAGVTQFPSHSVIEKGQTVTLRCDPISGHDNLYWYRRVMGKEIKFLLHFVKESKQDESGMPNNRFLAERTGGTYSTLKVQPAELEDSGVYFCASSRDQGQPYGYTFGSGTRLTVV.

This clone was seen a handful of times. The chain has TRBV19 and TRBJ1-1; D unclear. Germline V gene lookup returns CDR1 LNHDA and CDR2 SQIVND (reference sequence). CDR3 length: 13 residues. Between the trimmed V and J ends, which lost 10 bases and 4 bases, there was a span of 16 bases. The CDR3 loop reads CAIIDSLGTEAFF. In nucleotides, the CDR3 is TGTGCCATCATAGACTCCCTAGGCACTGAAGCTTTCTTT.

The chain is built from TRBV10-3 and TRBJ1-6; 8 positions agree with TRBD1. V gave up 10 bases and J gave up 4 bases; unmatched junction bases: 6. Germline-derived CDR1 and CDR2 are ENHRY and SYGVKD. The CDR3 totals 14 residues. The CDR3 nucleotides are TGTGCCAGTAAGACAGGGGCGTATAATTCACCCCTCCACTTT. Its translation: CASKTGAYNSPLHF.

The chain joins TRBV7-2 to TRBJ2-5, with D tentatively TRBD1 (6 bases). Germline V gene sequence: CDR1 SGHTA, CDR2 FQGNSA. V lost 5 bases, J lost 3 bases, and 19 bases lay in between. The length of the CDR3 is 16 residues. This chain's CDR3 is CASSPRFMAGEETQYF. The DNA for the CDR3 is TGTGCCAGCAGCCCGAGGTTCATGGCAGGGGAAGAGACCCAGTACTTC.

This rearrangement joins TRBV5-6 to TRBJ2-1; possibly TRBD1 for D (6 bases). V was clipped by 0 bases and J by 1 base, with 11 bases between them. The CDR3 covers 16 residues. Germline V CDR1 and CDR2: SGHDT, YYEEEE. DNA for the CDR3: TGTGCCAGCAGCTTGGGGCGACAGGTTTCCTACAATGAGCAGTTCTTC. This codes for CASSLGRQVSYNEQFF.

The chain joins TRBV28 to TRBJ2-2, with D tentatively TRBD1 (6 bases). V was shortened by 5 bases and J by 6 bases, with 13 bases between the two germline ends. Germline values: CDR1 MDHEN, CDR2 SYDVKM. This CDR3 is built from 14 residues. CDR3 loop: CASSVWGQAGELFF. The CDR3 bases are TGTGCCAGCAGTGTCTGGGGGCAGGCCGGGGAGCTGTTTTTT. The variable domain in full, with the rest retrieved from reference TRBV28 and TRBJ2-2, is DVKVTQSSRYLVKRTGEKVFLECVQDMDHENMFWYRQDPGLGLRLIYFSYDVKMKEKGDIPEGYSVSREKKERFSLILESASTNQTSMYLCASSVWGQAGELFFGEGSRLTVL.

The CDR3 region has the DNA TGTGCCTGGAGTCCCGTCGCCCGACGAGGGGAGACCCAGTACTTC. This gives the protein CAWSPVARRGETQYF. This chain connects TRBV30 to TRBJ2-5; weak D call: TRBD2 (5 bases). This CDR3 spans 15 amino acids. V was clipped by 2 bases and J by 5 bases, with 18 bases between them. Germline V lookup: CDR1 GTSNPN, CDR2 SVGIG (reference sequence).

The chain links TRBV28 to TRBJ2-5; possible D gene TRBD2, 6 bases. Trimming removed 3 bases from V and 2 bases from J, with 22 bases in between. CDR1 is MDHEN and CDR2 is SYDVKM in the germline V gene. This CDR3 region has 18 residues. The CDR3 DNA is TGTGCCAGCAGTTTTATCGGGAGCTGGCAAAGGGAACAAGAGACCCAGTACTTC. Protein product: CASSFIGSWQREQETQYF. The variable domain in full, with the rest retrieved from reference TRBV28 and TRBJ2-5, is DVKVTQSSRYLVKRTGEKVFLECVQDMDHENMFWYRQDPGLGLRLIYFSYDVKMKEKGDIPEGYSVSREKKERFSLILESASTNQTSMYLCASSFIGSWQREQETQYFGPGTRLLVL.

V usage is TRBV5-1 and J usage is TRBJ2-5; the match to TRBD1 covers 9 bases. Losses at the gene ends were 4 bases for V and 5 bases for J; bases not matched to a gene: 6. The CDR3 has 14 residues. Germline V CDR1 and CDR2: SGHRS, YFSETQ. The CDR3 loop is CASSPGDREETQYF. DNA for the CDR3: TGCGCCAGCAGCCCGGGGGACAGGGAGGAGACCCAGTACTTC. Full variable domain (missing parts from reference TRBV5-1 and TRBJ2-5): KAGVTQTPRYLIKTRGQQVTLSCSPISGHRSVSWYQQTPGQGLQFLFEYFSETQRNKGNFPGRFSGRQFSNSRSEMNVSTLELGDSALYLCASSPGDREETQYFGPGTRLLVL.

CDR3 DNA: TGTGCCATCAGCCTAGGATCAGAAGAGATGCAGCGGACCTTC. It translates to CAISLGSEEMQRTF. This chain uses TRBV10-3 with TRBJ1-2; D not resolved. The germline V gene encodes CDR1 ENHRY and CDR2 SYGVKD. With 6 bases removed from V and 14 bases from J, the gap between germline ends came to 25 bases. The length of the CDR3 is 14 residues.

The chain has TRBV5-4 and TRBJ2-3; 10 positions match TRBD2. Per germline, CDR1 SGHNT and CDR2 YYREEE (reference sequence). The CDR3 spans 16 residues. The V segment lost 2 bases and the J segment 5 bases; nucleotides outside the gene matches: 8. The CDR3 DNA reads as TGTGCCAGCAGCTTAAAAAGCGGGGGGGCTGTAGATACGCAGTATTTT. Protein: CASSLKSGGAVDTQYF.

With regard to this clone: The identical CDR3 is also encoded by other nucleotide sequences in the sample. The chain uses TRBV11-3 and TRBJ1-2, with 10 bases matching TRBD1. Trimming cost V 5 bases and J 5 bases; bases outside gene matches: 2. The germline gives CDR1 SGHNT, CDR2 YENEEA. The CDR3 runs 13 residues. In nucleotides, the CDR3 is TGTGCCAGCAGCCGGACAGGGGGGTATGGCTACACCTTC. Translating gives CASSRTGGYGYTF.

The genes are TRBV21-1 and TRBJ1-5. TRBV21-1 corresponds to a pseudogene. The CDR3 contains 18 residues. Here the CDR3 reads CASSKAGARGYSNQPQHF. In DNA, the CDR3 is TGTGCCAGCAGCAAAGCGGGAGCGCGGGGATATAGCAATCAGCCCCAGCATTTT.

This clone was observed a few times. This chain uses TRBV30 with TRBJ1-2; D is unclear. Germline V gene sequence: CDR1 GTSNPN, CDR2 SVGIG (reference sequence). The V end lost 2 bases, the J end lost 2 bases, and 9 bases lay between the germline ends. The CDR3 has 13 residues. The CDR3, as DNA: TGTGCCTGGAGTCGGGGTAGGAACTATGGCTACACCTTC. Translating it yields CAWSRGRNYGYTF.

The rearrangement uses TRBV24-1 and TRBJ2-1; 9 bases match TRBD2. The CDR3 runs 14 residues. Trimming took 3 bases from V and 5 from J; bases not matched to a gene: 1. The germline V gene encodes CDR1 KGHDR and CDR2 SFDVKD. The DNA of the CDR3 is TGTGCCACCAGTGATGCTAGCGGGGACAATGAGCAGTTCTTC. Protein sequence: CATSDASGDNEQFF.

This clone appeared a single time. The chain combines TRBV10-3 with TRBJ1-1; TRBD1 might be the D (5 bases). The CDR3 extends over 18 amino acids. Trimming cost V 8 bases and J 2 bases, with 27 bases left between them. Germline V CDR1 and CDR2: ENHRY, SYGVKD. The CDR3 protein is CAICGPTGLGVLNTEAFF. The CDR3 DNA follows: TGTGCCATCTGTGGACCAACGGGACTGGGGGTTCTTAACACTGAAGCTTTCTTT.

The chain carries TRBV10-1 and TRBJ2-5; possibly TRBD2 for D (6 bases). Trimming took 0 bases from V and 5 from J, leaving 10 bases between them. CDR3 length: 14 residues. The germline CDR1 and CDR2 sequences are WNHNN and SYGVQD (reference sequence). The CDR3 DNA reads TGCGCCAGCAGTGAGTCGGGGGGTGTGGAGACCCAGTACTTC. It translates to CASSESGGVETQYF.

This chain links TRBV19 with TRBJ1-3; 10 bases agree with TRBD1. This CDR3 spans 15 amino acids. With 4 bases clipped from V and 4 bases from J, the junction kept 4 bases outside the gene matches. CDR1 and CDR2 from the germline V gene are LNHDA and SQIVND (reference sequence). CDR3: CASSTTTGGGNTIYF. DNA for the CDR3: TGTGCCAGTAGTACAACGACAGGGGGCGGAAACACCATATATTTT.

This clone has a single count. This chain connects TRBV28 to TRBJ2-5, with 8 bases identical to TRBD1. Germline values: CDR1 MDHEN, CDR2 SYDVKM. V lost 4 bases and J lost 2; bases outside the gene matches: 3. This CDR3 contains 14 residues. DNA for the CDR3: TGTGCCAGCAGTTCCGGGGACAGGCAAGAGACCCAGTACTTC. Amino acid sequence: CASSSGDRQETQYF.

This chain links TRBV4-1 with TRBJ2-3; 7 nucleotides match TRBD2. CDR3 length equals 14 residues. CDR1 and CDR2 (germline): MGHRA, YSYEKL. The trim removed 1 base at V and 6 bases at J, leaving 4 bases unmatched. The CDR3 DNA reads as TGCGCCAGCAGCCAAGGGGGGGGAGTCGATACGCAGTATTTT. Translation: CASSQGGGVDTQYF.

This clone appeared once. The V gene is TRBV29-1, the J gene TRBJ2-7; 7 positions agree with TRBD2. This CDR3 contains 12 residues. V lost 7 bases to trimming and J lost 5 bases; unmatched junction nucleotides: 8. The V gene's germline CDR1 is SQVTM and CDR2 ANQGSEA. CDR3 DNA: TGCAGCGGACTTGCTAGCGGCGACGAGCAGTACTTC. Residues: CSGLASGDEQYF.